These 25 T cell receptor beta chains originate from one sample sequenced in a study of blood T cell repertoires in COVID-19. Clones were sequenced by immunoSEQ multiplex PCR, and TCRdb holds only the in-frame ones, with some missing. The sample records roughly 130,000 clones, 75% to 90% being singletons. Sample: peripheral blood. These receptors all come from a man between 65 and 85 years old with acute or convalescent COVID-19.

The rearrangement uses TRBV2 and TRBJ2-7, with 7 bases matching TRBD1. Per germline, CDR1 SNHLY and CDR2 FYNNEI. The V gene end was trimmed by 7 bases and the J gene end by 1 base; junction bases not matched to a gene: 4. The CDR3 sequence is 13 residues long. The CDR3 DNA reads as TGTGCCAGCATATCGGACAGGTCCTACGAGCAGTACTTC. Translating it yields CASISDRSYEQYF. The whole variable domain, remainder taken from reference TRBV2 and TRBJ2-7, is EPEVTQTPSHQVTQMGQEVILRCVPISNHLYFYWYRQILGQKVEFLVSFYNNEISEKSEIFDDQFSVERPDGSNFTLKIRSTKLEDSAMYFCASISDRSYEQYFGPGTRLTVT.

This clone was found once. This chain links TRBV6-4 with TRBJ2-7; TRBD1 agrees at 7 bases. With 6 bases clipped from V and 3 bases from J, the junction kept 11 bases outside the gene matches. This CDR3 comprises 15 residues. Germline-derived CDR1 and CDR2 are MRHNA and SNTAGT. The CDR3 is CASSPYRDRYYEQYF. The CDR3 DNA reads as TGTGCCAGCAGCCCTTACCGGGACAGATACTACGAGCAGTACTTC.

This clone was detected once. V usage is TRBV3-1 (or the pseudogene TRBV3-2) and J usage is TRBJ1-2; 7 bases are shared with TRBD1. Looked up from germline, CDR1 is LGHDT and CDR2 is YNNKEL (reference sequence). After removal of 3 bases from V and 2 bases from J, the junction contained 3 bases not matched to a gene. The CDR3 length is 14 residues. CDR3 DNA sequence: TGTGCCAGCAGCCACACAGGGGCGAACTATGGCTACACCTTC. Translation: CASSHTGANYGYTF.

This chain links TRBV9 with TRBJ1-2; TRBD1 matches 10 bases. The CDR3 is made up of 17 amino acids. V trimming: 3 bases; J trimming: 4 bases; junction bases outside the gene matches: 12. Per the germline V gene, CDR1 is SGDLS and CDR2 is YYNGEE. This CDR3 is CASSASLGQGVVYGYTF. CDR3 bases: TGTGCCAGCAGCGCCAGCCTCGGACAGGGGGTGGTCTATGGCTACACCTTC. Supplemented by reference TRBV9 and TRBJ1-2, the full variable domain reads DSGVTQTPKHLITATGQRVTLRCSPRSGDLSVYWYQQSLDQGLQFLIQYYNGEERAKGNILERFSAQQFPDLHSELNLSSLELGDSALYFCASSASLGQGVVYGYTFGSGTRLTVV.

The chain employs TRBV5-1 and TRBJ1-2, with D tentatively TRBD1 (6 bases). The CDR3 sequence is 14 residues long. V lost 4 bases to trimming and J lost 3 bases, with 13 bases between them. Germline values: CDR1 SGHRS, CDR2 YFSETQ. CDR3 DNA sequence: TGCGCCAGCAGCCCCTGGACAGAGGACTATGGCTACACCTTC. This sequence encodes CASSPWTEDYGYTF.

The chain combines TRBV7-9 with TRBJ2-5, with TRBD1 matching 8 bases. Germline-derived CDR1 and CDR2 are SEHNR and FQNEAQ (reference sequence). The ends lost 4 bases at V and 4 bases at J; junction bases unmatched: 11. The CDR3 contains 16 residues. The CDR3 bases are TGTGCCAGCAGCTCCAGAATAACAGGGGGACTAGAGACCCAGTACTTC. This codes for CASSSRITGGLETQYF.

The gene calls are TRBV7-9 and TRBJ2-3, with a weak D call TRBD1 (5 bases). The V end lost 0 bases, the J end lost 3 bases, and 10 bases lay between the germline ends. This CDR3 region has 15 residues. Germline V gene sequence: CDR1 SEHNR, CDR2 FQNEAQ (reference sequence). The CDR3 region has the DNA TGTGCCAGCAGCTTAGCAGGGGTCGGGACAGATACGCAGTATTTT. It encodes CASSLAGVGTDTQYF.

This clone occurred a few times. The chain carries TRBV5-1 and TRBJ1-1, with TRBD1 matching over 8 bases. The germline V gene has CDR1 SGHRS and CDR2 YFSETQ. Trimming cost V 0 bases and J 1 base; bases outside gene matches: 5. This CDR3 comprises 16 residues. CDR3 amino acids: CASSLGGTGGNTEAFF. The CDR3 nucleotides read TGCGCCAGCAGCTTGGGGGGGACAGGAGGGAACACTGAAGCTTTCTTT.

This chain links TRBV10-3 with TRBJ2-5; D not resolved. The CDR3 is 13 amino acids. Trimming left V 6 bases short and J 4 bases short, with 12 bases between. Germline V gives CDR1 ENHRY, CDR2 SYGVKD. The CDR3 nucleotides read TGTGCCATCAGCCCTCAGGAACGAGAGACCCAGTACTTC. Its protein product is CAISPQERETQYF.

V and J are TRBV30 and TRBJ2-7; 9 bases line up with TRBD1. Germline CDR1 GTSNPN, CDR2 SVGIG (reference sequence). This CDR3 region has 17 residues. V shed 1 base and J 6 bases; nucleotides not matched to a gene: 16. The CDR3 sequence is CAWSGPLSGTGTIEQYF. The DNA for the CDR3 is TGTGCCTGGAGTGGGCCCCTTTCCGGGACAGGGACTATCGAGCAGTACTTC. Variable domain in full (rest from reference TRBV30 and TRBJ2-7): SQTIHQWPATLVQPVGSPLSLECTVEGTSNPNLYWYRQAAGRGLQLLFYSVGIGQISSEVPQNLSASRPQDRQFILSSKKLLLSDSGFYLCAWSGPLSGTGTIEQYFGPGTRLTVT.

CDR3 nucleotide sequence: TGTGCCAGCAGTTCCAGCCCGGGACAGGGGGCGCCGAGGGGCCAAGAGACCCAGTACTTC. It is translated as CASSSSPGQGAPRGQETQYF. The chain uses TRBV27 and TRBJ2-5, with 12 bases that match TRBD1. V was pared by 4 bases and J by 1 base, with 16 bases of the junction left unmatched. This CDR3 contains 20 residues. Germline V gives CDR1 MNHEY, CDR2 SMNVEV (reference sequence).

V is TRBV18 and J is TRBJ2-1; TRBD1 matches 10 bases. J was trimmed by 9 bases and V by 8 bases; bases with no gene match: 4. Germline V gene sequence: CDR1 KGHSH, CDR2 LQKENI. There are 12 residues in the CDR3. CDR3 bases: TGTGCCAGCGGACAGGGGGTAATTGAGCAGTTCTTC. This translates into CASGQGVIEQFF.

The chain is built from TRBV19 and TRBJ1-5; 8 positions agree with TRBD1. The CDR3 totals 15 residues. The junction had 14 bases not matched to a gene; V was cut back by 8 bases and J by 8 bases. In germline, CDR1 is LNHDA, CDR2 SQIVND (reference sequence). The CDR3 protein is CASEMTGDRSKPQHF. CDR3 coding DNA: TGTGCCAGTGAGATGACAGGGGACCGCTCTAAGCCCCAGCATTTT.

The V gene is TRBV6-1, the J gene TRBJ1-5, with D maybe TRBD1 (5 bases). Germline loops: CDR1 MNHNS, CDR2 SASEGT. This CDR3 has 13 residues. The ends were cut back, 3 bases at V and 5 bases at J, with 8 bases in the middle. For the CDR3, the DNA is TGTGCCAGCAGTGATTGGGGGGATCAGCCCCAGCATTTT. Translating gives CASSDWGDQPQHF.

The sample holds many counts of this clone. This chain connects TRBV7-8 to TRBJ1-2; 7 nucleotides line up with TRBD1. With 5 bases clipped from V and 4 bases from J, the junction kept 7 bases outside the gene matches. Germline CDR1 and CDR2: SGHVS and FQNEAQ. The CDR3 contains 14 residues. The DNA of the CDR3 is TGTGCCAGCAGCCCAACGGGGGACAGCTATGGCTACACCTTC. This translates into CASSPTGDSYGYTF.

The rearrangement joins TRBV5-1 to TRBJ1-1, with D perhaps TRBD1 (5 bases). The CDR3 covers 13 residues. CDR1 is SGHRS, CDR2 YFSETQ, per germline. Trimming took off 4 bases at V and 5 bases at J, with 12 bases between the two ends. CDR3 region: CASSIGARTEAFF. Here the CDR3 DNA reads TGCGCCAGCAGCATAGGGGCGAGAACTGAAGCTTTCTTT. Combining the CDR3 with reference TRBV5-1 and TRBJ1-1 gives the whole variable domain KAGVTQTPRYLIKTRGQQVTLSCSPISGHRSVSWYQQTPGQGLQFLFEYFSETQRNKGNFPGRFSGRQFSNSRSEMNVSTLELGDSALYLCASSIGARTEAFFGQGTRLTVV.

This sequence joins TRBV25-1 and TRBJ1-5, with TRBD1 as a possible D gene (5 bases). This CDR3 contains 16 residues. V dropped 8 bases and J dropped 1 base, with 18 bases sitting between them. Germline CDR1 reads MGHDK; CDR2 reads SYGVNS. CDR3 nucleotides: TGTGCCAGCGCCCCTTCACAGGTTGAGAGCAATCAGCCCCAGCATTTT. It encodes CASAPSQVESNQPQHF.

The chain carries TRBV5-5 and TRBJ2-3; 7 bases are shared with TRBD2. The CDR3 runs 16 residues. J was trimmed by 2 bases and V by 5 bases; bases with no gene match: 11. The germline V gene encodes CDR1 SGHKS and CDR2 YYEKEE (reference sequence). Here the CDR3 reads CASRSGEPWATDTQYF. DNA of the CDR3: TGTGCCAGCAGGAGCGGGGAGCCTTGGGCCACAGATACGCAGTATTTT.

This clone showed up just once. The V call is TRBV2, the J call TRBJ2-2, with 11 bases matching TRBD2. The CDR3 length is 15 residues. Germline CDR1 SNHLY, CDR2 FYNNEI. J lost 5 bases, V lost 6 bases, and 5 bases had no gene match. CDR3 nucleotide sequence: TGTGCCAGCAGACCCGGGACTAGCGGAACCGGGGAGCTGTTTTTT. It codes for CASRPGTSGTGELFF.

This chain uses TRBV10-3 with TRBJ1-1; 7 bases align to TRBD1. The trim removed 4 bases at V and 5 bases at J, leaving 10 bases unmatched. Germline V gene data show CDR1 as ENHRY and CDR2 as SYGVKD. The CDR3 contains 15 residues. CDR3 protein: CAISGQGVMGTEAFF. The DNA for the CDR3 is TGTGCCATCAGTGGGCAGGGGGTGATGGGAACTGAAGCTTTCTTT.

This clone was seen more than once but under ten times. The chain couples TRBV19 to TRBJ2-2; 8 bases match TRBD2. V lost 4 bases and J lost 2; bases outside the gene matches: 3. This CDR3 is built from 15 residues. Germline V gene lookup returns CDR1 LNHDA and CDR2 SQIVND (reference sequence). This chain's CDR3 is CASSSSGANTGELFF. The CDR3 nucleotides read TGTGCCAGTAGTAGTAGCGGGGCAAACACCGGGGAGCTGTTTTTT.

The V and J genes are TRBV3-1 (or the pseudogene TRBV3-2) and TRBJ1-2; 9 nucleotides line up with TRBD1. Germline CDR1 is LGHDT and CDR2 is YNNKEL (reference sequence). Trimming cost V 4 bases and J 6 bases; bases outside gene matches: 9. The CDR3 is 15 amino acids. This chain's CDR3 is CASSPSDRGFHGYTF. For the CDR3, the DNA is TGTGCCAGCAGCCCATCGGACAGGGGTTTTCATGGCTACACCTTC.

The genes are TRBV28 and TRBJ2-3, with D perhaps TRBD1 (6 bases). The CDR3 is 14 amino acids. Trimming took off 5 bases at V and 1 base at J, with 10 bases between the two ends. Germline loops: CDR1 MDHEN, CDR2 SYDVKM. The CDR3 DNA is TGTGCCAGCAGTCCCCACAGGGGCACAGATACGCAGTATTTT. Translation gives CASSPHRGTDTQYF.

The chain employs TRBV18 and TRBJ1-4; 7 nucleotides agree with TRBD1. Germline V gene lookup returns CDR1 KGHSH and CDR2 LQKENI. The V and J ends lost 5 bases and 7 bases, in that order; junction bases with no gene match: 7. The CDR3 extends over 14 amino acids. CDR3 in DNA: TGTGCCAGCTCAGCCGACAGGGTGACTGAAAAACTGTTTTTT. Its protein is CASSADRVTEKLFF. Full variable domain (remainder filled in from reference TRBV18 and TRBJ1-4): NAGVMQNPRHLVRRRGQEARLRCSPMKGHSHVYWYRQLPEEGLKFMVYLQKENIIDESGMPKERFSAEFPKEGPSILRIQQVVRGDSAAYFCASSADRVTEKLFFGSGTQLSVL.

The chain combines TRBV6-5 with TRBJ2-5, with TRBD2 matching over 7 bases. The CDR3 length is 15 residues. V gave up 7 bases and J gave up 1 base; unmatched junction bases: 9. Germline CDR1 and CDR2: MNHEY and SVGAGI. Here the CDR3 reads CASNVGAGVQETQYF. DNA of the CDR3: TGTGCCAGCAACGTCGGTGCGGGGGTCCAAGAGACCCAGTACTTC.